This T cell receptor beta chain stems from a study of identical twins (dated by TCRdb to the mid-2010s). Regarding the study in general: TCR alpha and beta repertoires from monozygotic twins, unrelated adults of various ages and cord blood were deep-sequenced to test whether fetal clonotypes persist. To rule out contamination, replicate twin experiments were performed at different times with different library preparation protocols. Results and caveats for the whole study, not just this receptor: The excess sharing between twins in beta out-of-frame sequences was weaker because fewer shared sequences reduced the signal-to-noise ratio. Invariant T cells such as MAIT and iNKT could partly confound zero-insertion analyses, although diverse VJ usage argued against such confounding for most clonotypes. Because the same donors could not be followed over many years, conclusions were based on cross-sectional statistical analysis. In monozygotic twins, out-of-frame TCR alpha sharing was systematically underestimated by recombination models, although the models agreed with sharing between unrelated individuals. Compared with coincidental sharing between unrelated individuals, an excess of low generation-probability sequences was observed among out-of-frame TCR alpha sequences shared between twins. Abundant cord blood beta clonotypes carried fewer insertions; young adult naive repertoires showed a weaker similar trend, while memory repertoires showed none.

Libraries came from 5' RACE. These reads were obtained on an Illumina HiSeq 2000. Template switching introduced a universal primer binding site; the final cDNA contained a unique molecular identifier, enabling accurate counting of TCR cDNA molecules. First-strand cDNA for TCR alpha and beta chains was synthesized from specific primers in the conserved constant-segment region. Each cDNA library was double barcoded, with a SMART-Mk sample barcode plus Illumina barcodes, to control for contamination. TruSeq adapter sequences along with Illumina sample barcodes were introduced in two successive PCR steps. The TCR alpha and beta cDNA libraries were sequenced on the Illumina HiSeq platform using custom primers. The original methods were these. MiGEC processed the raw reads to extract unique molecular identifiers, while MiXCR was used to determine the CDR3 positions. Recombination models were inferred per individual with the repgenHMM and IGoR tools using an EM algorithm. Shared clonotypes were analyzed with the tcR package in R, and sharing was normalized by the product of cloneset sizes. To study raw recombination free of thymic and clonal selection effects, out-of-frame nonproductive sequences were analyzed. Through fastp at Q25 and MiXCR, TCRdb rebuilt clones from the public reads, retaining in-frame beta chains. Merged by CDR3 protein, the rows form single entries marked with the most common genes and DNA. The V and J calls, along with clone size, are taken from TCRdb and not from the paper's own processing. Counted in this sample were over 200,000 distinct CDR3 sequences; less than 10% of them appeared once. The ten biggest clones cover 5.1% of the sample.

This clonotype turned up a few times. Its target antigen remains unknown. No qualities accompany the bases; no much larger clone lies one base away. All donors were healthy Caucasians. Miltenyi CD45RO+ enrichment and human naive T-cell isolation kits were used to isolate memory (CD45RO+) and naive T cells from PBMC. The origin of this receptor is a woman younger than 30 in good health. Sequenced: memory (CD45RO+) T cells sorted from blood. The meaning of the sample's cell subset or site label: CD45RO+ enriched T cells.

The CDR3: CASSLRPAATEAFF. The nucleotides read TGTGCCAGCAGCTTAAGACCGGCGGCCACTGAAGCTTTCTTT. Recombination connected TRBV12-3 or TRBV12-4 to TRBJ1-1; no D segment can be confidently identified. The CDR3 spans 14 residues, from the cysteine through the phenylalanine. Kept here is only the CDR3 DNA, which spans 42 bases and is read in frame from base 1. V and J are truncated by 6 bases and 4 bases respectively, leaving an intervening sequence of 15 bases.